This T cell receptor beta chain comes out of a study of cytomegalovirus exposure and HLA in healthy donors. Study outcomes and limitations: Listed as cytomegalovirus-associated were about 160 TCR beta chains. As a later analysis showed, a missense DCLRE1C variant was linked to trimming of TCR beta V- and J-genes. TCR beta V segments were, for the most part, productive about 90% or about 30% of the time in an earlier analysis. Presence/absence comparisons presumed near-even sequencing depth among donors.

Worth noting for this clone: What it binds is not known.

Both 60 Vbeta primers and 13 Jbeta primers went into the PCR. TCRdb keeps only in-frame clones here, not all; method: immunoSEQ multiplex PCR. The sample carries about 68,000 clones, around four fifths recorded once. The CDR3 has 15 residues. Germline assignment: CDR1 GTSNPN and CDR2 SVGIG (reference sequence). The V end lost 4 bases, the J end lost 6 bases, and 18 bases lay between the germline ends. The receptor comes from a human donor in good health. This chain uses TRBV30 with TRBJ1-4, with D perhaps TRBD1 (6 bases). Material for sequencing was PBMCs. The CDR3: CAWNRDAGEYEKLFF. CDR3 nucleotides: TGTGCCTGGAACAGAGACGCAGGGGAGTATGAAAAACTGTTTTTT.